Sequencing of this T cell receptor (beta chain) was carried out in a study of regulatory T cells in long-lasting Graves disease. Time point meaning: newly diagnosed GD, antithyroid drugs for less than 3 months. After RNA was extracted from PBMCs, the TCR library was made from it. This CDR3 is 16 amino acids long. With V trimmed by 1 base and J by 3 bases, 11 bases remained unmatched. Germline V lookup: CDR1 DFQATT, CDR2 SNEGSKA (reference sequence). HTBI primers from iRepertoire and Arm-PCR of CDR3 regions yielded the TCR beta libraries. Using its own MiXCR run on the multiplex PCR reads, TCRdb lists one record per CDR3 protein. The sample lists fewer than 650,000 distinct CDR3 sequences, 16% occurring once. This sample also appeared in a second study, on T cells in Graves' hyperthyroidism and ophthalmopathy.

The material sequenced was peripheral blood mononuclear cells (PBMCs), taken at new diagnosis, from a patient treated with antithyroid drugs. The chain employs TRBV20-1 and TRBJ1-1; 7 bases agree with TRBD1. This TCR came from a woman in her twenties or thirties with Graves disease. The CDR3 spells CSARGGRGGIDTEAFF. The CDR3 bases are TGCAGTGCTAGAGGTGGCAGGGGGGGGATTGACACTGAAGCTTTCTTT.